A single sample gave rise to the 26 T cell receptor beta chains below, sequenced in a study of cytomegalovirus exposure and HLA in healthy donors. Primers: 60 Vbeta forward and 13 Jbeta reverse. TCRdb's table, derived via immunoSEQ multiplex PCR, lists solely in-frame clones and lacks some. The sample shows 200,000 to 250,000 clones, approximately 79% of them seen only once. Sequences were obtained from PBMCs. These receptors all stem from a man aged 50-59 years in good health and CMV-seronegative.

This clone was observed at least ten times. The chain links TRBV4-1 to TRBJ2-7, with 11 nucleotides matching TRBD2. The CDR3 consists of 16 residues. Per the germline V gene, CDR1 is MGHRA and CDR2 is YSYEKL. The ends lost 0 bases at V and 3 bases at J; junction bases unmatched: 4. CDR3 nucleotides: TGCGCCAGCAGCCAAGATAGTAGCGGGAGGGACTACGAGCAGTACTTC. It yields the protein CASSQDSSGRDYEQYF.

The chain is built from TRBV4-1 and TRBJ2-5; TRBD1 matches at 7 bases. The junction had 7 bases not matched to a gene; V was cut back by 0 bases and J by 0 bases. This CDR3 spans 17 amino acids. Germline lookup yields CDR1 MGHRA and CDR2 YSYEKL. CDR3 in amino acids: CASSQDGSGGDQETQYF. DNA for the CDR3: TGCGCCAGCAGCCAAGATGGATCAGGGGGAGACCAAGAGACCCAGTACTTC.

The chain recombines TRBV27 with TRBJ1-1; weak D call: TRBD1 (5 bases). The CDR3 totals 15 residues. V shed 7 bases and J shed 2 bases, with 17 bases lying between them. Germline CDR1 and CDR2: MNHEY and SMNVEV (reference sequence). The CDR3 DNA follows: TGTGCCAGCACTTTGAAGATAGGGGTAAACACTGAAGCTTTCTTT. This codes for CASTLKIGVNTEAFF.

This sequence joins TRBV19 and TRBJ1-2, with D possibly TRBD1 on 6 matching bases. CDR1 and CDR2 from the germline V gene are LNHDA and SQIVND (reference sequence). The CDR3 is 14 residues long. Trimming left V 6 bases short and J 3 bases short, with 14 bases between. This CDR3 reads CASSVRGRDYGYTF. For the CDR3, the DNA is TGTGCCAGTAGCGTCAGGGGAAGGGACTATGGCTACACCTTC.

The chain combines TRBV11-3 with TRBJ2-1; 9 nucleotides align to TRBD2. The CDR3 is made up of 15 amino acids. The germline gives CDR1 SGHNT, CDR2 YENEEA. V trimming: 5 bases; J trimming: 4 bases; junction bases outside the gene matches: 6. CDR3 sequence (DNA): TGTGCCAGCAGCCCACGGACTAGCGCATACAATGAGCAGTTCTTC. This gives the protein CASSPRTSAYNEQFF.

The chain uses TRBV27 and TRBJ1-5; tentative D call: TRBD1 (5 bases). Trimming removed 2 bases from V and 5 bases from J, with 13 bases in between. Germline V gene data show CDR1 as MNHEY and CDR2 as SMNVEV (reference sequence). CDR3 size: 15 residues. The CDR3 here is CASSLVSRVDQPQHF. The DNA for the CDR3 is TGTGCCAGCAGTTTAGTGTCCAGGGTGGATCAGCCCCAGCATTTT.

The V gene is TRBV7-6, the J gene TRBJ1-1, with a weak D call TRBD1 (5 bases). Germline V lookup: CDR1 SGHVS, CDR2 FNYEAQ. V was pared by 5 bases and J by 5 bases, with 12 bases between. This CDR3 comprises 13 residues. The CDR3 is CASSPGRGTEAFF. The CDR3 DNA follows: TGTGCCAGCAGCCCCGGAAGGGGTACTGAAGCTTTCTTT.

This clone was detected only a few times. The chain recombines TRBV27 with TRBJ2-7; D unclear. The CDR3 extends over 13 amino acids. V dropped 4 bases and J dropped 4 bases, with 11 bases sitting between them. CDR1 is MNHEY and CDR2 is SMNVEV in the germline V gene (reference sequence). The CDR3 here is CASSYRGSYEQYF. For the CDR3, the DNA is TGTGCCAGCAGTTATCGAGGTTCATACGAGCAGTACTTC.

CDR3 DNA: TGCGCCAGCAGCCAAGTGGGCACCTACGAGCAGTACTTC. Protein product: CASSQVGTYEQYF. This sequence joins TRBV4-1 and TRBJ2-7; D remains ambiguous. CDR1 is MGHRA and CDR2 is YSYEKL in the germline V gene. The CDR3 extends over 13 amino acids. Trimming pared 1 base from V and 2 bases from J, leaving 6 bases between.

The chain employs TRBV5-6 and TRBJ1-5; tentative D call: TRBD1 (5 bases). Germline-derived CDR1 and CDR2 are SGHDT and YYEEEE. With 3 bases removed from V and 5 bases from J, the gap between germline ends came to 9 bases. This CDR3 comprises 13 residues. CDR3 nucleotides: TGTGCCAGCAGCTCCGGGACTTATCAGCCCCAGCATTTT. Translated, it gives CASSSGTYQPQHF.

J is TRBJ1-1 and V is TRBV27; a weak D match, TRBD1 (6 bases). Looked up from germline, CDR1 is MNHEY and CDR2 is SMNVEV (reference sequence). V lost 5 bases and J 3 bases, leaving 13 bases between the germline ends. The CDR3 has 14 amino acids. The CDR3 loop reads CASSPSTGYTEAFF. DNA of the CDR3: TGTGCCAGCAGTCCCTCGACAGGTTACACTGAAGCTTTCTTT.

The J gene is TRBJ1-3, the V gene TRBV6-5; 7 nucleotides match TRBD1. Germline CDR1 reads MNHEY; CDR2 reads SVGAGI. The CDR3 loop spans 14 amino acids. V trimming: 4 bases; J trimming: 1 base; junction bases outside the gene matches: 1. CDR3 sequence (DNA): TGTGCCAGCAGTTCACAGGGGTCTGGAAACACCATATATTTT. It specifies CASSSQGSGNTIYF.

The gene calls are TRBV28 and TRBJ2-5; no clear D. Looked up from germline, CDR1 is MDHEN and CDR2 is SYDVKM. V lost 6 bases and J lost 0, with 17 bases in between. CDR3 length equals 16 residues. The DNA of the CDR3 is TGTGCCAGCAGACCTTCCTCCACGGTTAACCAAGAGACCCAGTACTTC. Translated: CASRPSSTVNQETQYF. The full variable domain, its missing parts supplied by reference TRBV28 and TRBJ2-5, is DVKVTQSSRYLVKRTGEKVFLECVQDMDHENMFWYRQDPGLGLRLIYFSYDVKMKEKGDIPEGYSVSREKKERFSLILESASTNQTSMYLCASRPSSTVNQETQYFGPGTRLLVL.

This rearrangement joins TRBV30 to TRBJ2-2; TRBD1 matches at 8 bases. The CDR3 length is 15 residues. J lost 9 bases, V lost 2 bases, and 11 bases had no gene match. CDR1 GTSNPN and CDR2 SVGIG come from the germline V gene (reference sequence). CDR3 nucleotide sequence: TGTGCCTGGAGTCTTGGACAGGGAGTTTTAAGGGAGCTGTTTTTT. This gives the protein CAWSLGQGVLRELFF.

The chain employs TRBV27 and TRBJ2-5, with D uncertain. The DNA end favors TRBJ2-7, so the J call may be wrong. The CDR3 has 14 amino acids. From germline, CDR1 is MNHEY and CDR2 SMNVEV (reference sequence). CDR3 sequence: CASMEAPHSYEQYF. The CDR3 region has the DNA TGTGCCAGCATGGAAGCGCCACATTCCTACGAGCAGTACTTC.

The chain links TRBV30 to TRBJ2-3, with D hard to call. The CDR3 is 13 amino acids. From germline, CDR1 is GTSNPN and CDR2 SVGIG (reference sequence). V lost 4 bases and J lost 0, with 8 bases in between. The CDR3 sequence: CAWNWASTDTQYF. CDR3 bases: TGTGCCTGGAATTGGGCTAGCACAGATACGCAGTATTTT.

This chain connects TRBV28 to TRBJ2-7, with 9 bases lining up with TRBD1. CDR3 length: 15 residues. Germline trimming cut 6 bases from V and 2 bases from J; bases unmatched to any gene: 8. The germline gives CDR1 MDHEN, CDR2 SYDVKM. This chain's CDR3 is CASSRTGGAPYEQYF. CDR3 coding DNA: TGTGCCAGCAGCCGAACAGGGGGCGCCCCCTACGAGCAGTACTTC.

The chain uses TRBV5-1 and TRBJ2-1; TRBD2 is a possible D gene (7 bases). Trimming stripped 1 base from V and 6 bases from J, with 14 bases between. The germline V gene encodes CDR1 SGHRS and CDR2 YFSETQ. The CDR3 runs 15 residues. CDR3 region: CASSLKGGSGNEQFF. Written as DNA, the CDR3 is TGCGCCAGCAGCTTGAAGGGGGGGTCAGGCAATGAGCAGTTCTTC.

This clone was counted once. The chain carries TRBV28 and TRBJ2-1; D may be TRBD1 (5 bases). The length of the CDR3 is 11 residues. Germline values: CDR1 MDHEN, CDR2 SYDVKM. Trimming pared 6 bases from V and 9 bases from J, leaving 9 bases between. The CDR3 DNA reads TGTGCCAGCAGCCTGGGGCGTGAGCAGTTCTTC. This gives the protein CASSLGREQFF.

This clone was seen more than once but under ten times. This chain connects TRBV30 to TRBJ1-2; D may be TRBD1 (6 bases). The germline CDR1 and CDR2 sequences are GTSNPN and SVGIG (reference sequence). CDR3 size: 14 residues. Trimming took 5 bases from V and 8 from J, leaving 21 bases between them. CDR3 in amino acids: CAWARDTSPGGYTF. DNA of the CDR3: TGTGCCTGGGCGAGGGACACGTCGCCTGGCGGCTACACCTTC.

This chain links TRBV9 with TRBJ2-7; TRBD1 matches 10 bases. The ends lost 7 bases at V and 3 bases at J; junction bases unmatched: 4. Germline V CDR1 and CDR2: SGDLS, YYNGEE. The CDR3 loop spans 13 amino acids. The chain's CDR3 is CASLDRGDYEQYF. CDR3 bases: TGTGCCAGCCTGGACAGGGGGGACTACGAGCAGTACTTC.

This chain joins TRBV10-3 and TRBJ2-3; TRBD2 aligns across 10 bases. Looked up from germline, CDR1 is ENHRY and CDR2 is SYGVKD. J was trimmed by 3 bases and V by 5 bases; bases with no gene match: 2. CDR3 length: 14 residues. DNA of the CDR3: TGTGCCATCAGTATACTAGCGGGAACAGATACGCAGTATTTT. The encoded protein is CAISILAGTDTQYF.

The chain recombines TRBV2 with TRBJ1-5, with D maybe TRBD1 (6 bases). Germline V gene lookup returns CDR1 SNHLY and CDR2 FYNNEI. The CDR3 length is 15 residues. The ends were cut back, 4 bases at V and 1 base at J, with 11 bases in the middle. CDR3 region: CASSGHGTSNQPQHF. CDR3 in DNA: TGTGCCAGCAGTGGTCACGGGACAAGCAATCAGCCCCAGCATTTT.

The gene calls are TRBV7-2 and TRBJ2-1; 8 bases fit TRBD2. CDR3 length equals 16 residues. The germline CDR1 and CDR2 sequences are SGHTA and FQGNSA. The trim removed 1 base at V and 2 bases at J, leaving 4 bases unmatched. The CDR3 bases are TGTGCCAGCAGCTTAGAGTCGGGAGGGGCCTACAATGAGCAGTTCTTC. Its translation is CASSLESGGAYNEQFF.

The rearrangement joins TRBV5-8 to TRBJ2-3, with 7 bases fitting TRBD1. V was clipped by 1 base and J by 4 bases; unmatched bases: 6. The CDR3 totals 15 residues. Per germline, CDR1 SGHTS and CDR2 YDEGEE. CDR3 sequence reads: CASSLNRGRADTQYF. CDR3 DNA: TGTGCCAGCAGCTTGAACAGGGGAAGGGCAGATACGCAGTATTTT.

The genes are TRBV5-6 and TRBJ1-4; 12 nucleotides align to TRBD1. CDR1 is SGHDT, CDR2 YYEEEE, per germline. CDR3 size: 18 residues. The ends lost 2 bases at V and 10 bases at J; junction bases unmatched: 15. CDR3 in DNA: TGTGCCAGCAGCTTTGCCCTACGGGGACAGGGGGCGAAAGGAAAACTGTTTTTT. Protein product: CASSFALRGQGAKGKLFF.